The 6 T cell receptor beta chains below all came from one sample that was sequenced in a study of identical twins. TCRdb reprocessed the 5' RACE reads with MiXCR, giving one entry per CDR3 protein. The sample yields 700,000 or so distinct CDR3 sequences, 8.6% seen once. Another study also made use of these data, one on yellow fever vaccine responses in identical twins.

The specimen sequenced was PBMCs. The receptor set was obtained from a woman aged 18-29 years in good health.

This clonotype was seen many times. V gene TRBV6-2 or TRBV6-3 combines with J gene TRBJ2-6; no firm D call. V lost 4 bases, J lost 4 bases, and 5 bases lay in between. CDR1 and CDR2 (germline): MNHEY, SVGEGT. This CDR3 has 13 amino acids. CDR3 DNA: TGTGCCAGCAGTTTCCTGGGGGCCAACGTCCTGACTTTC. Protein product: CASSFLGANVLTF.

This clonotype was counted between two and nine times. This sequence joins TRBV6-5 and TRBJ2-6; possible D gene TRBD1, 5 bases. With 0 bases removed from V and 1 base from J, the gap between germline ends came to 13 bases. Germline V gene lookup returns CDR1 MNHEY and CDR2 SVGAGI. CDR3 length: 18 residues. CDR3 in DNA: TGTGCCAGCAGTTACTCCCAGGACAACCTTTCTGGGGCCAACGTCCTGACTTTC. Its protein product is CASSYSQDNLSGANVLTF.

The V call is TRBV7-2, the J call TRBJ2-7; 12 positions agree with TRBD2. CDR1 SGHTA and CDR2 FQGNSA come from the germline V gene. V lost 5 bases and J lost 2; bases outside the gene matches: 4. The CDR3 extends over 15 amino acids. The CDR3 region is CASSAGLAGTYEQYF. CDR3 DNA: TGTGCCAGCAGCGCCGGACTAGCGGGAACCTACGAGCAGTACTTC.

As for this clonotype: Since a much larger clone is just one base distant, this may be a read error. The chain links TRBV29-1 to TRBJ2-7, with D possibly matching TRBD1 (6 bases). Germline CDR1 reads SQVTM; CDR2 reads ANQGSEA. The CDR3 spans 12 residues. CDR3 loop: CSVRTALWERYF. CDR3 coding DNA: TGCAGCGTTAGGACAGCGCTTTGGGAGCGGTACTTC.

The rearrangement joins TRBV11-2 to TRBJ2-7; either TRBD1 or TRBD2 may fit D (5 bases each). The CDR3 totals 15 residues. Trimming removed 5 bases from V and 3 bases from J, with 17 bases in between. Germline assignment: CDR1 SGHAT and CDR2 FQNNGV. CDR3 bases: TGTGCCAGCAGCGTCGGGACGCTGCCCAACTACGAGCAGTACTTC. Amino acids: CASSVGTLPNYEQYF.

This clonotype was observed many times. V and J are TRBV27 and TRBJ2-7; 8 bases agree with TRBD2. The CDR3 consists of 18 residues. The V gene's germline CDR1 is MNHEY and CDR2 SMNVEV (reference sequence). Unmatched junction bases numbered 15, after V lost 3 bases and J lost 2 bases. For the CDR3, the DNA is TGTGCCAGCAGTTTCAGGGTTAGCGGGATAGGTCAAACCTACGAGCAGTACTTC. Protein: CASSFRVSGIGQTYEQYF.